The 15 T cell receptor beta chains below were found in one sample sequenced in a study of T-cell reconstitution after alpha-beta-depleted transplantation in children. Unique molecular identifiers were incorporated into the prepared TCRbeta library. MiXCR, applied by TCRdb to the PCR reads, yields one record per CDR3 protein. Of 450,000 to 600,000 distinct CDR3 sequences listed, 30% to 35% were seen once; the top ten hold under 3%. The sample in question was PBMCs from the stem cell graft donor, obtained from the stem cell graft. The source of these receptors is a human donor who donated a stem cell graft to a child with aplastic anemia.

The V call is TRBV9, the J call TRBJ1-1; the match to TRBD1 covers 7 bases. CDR1 and CDR2 from the germline V gene are SGDLS and YYNGEE. The CDR3 contains 14 residues. With V trimmed by 4 bases and J by 4 bases, 7 bases remained unmatched. The CDR3 reads CASSPNRGGTEAFF. The CDR3 DNA reads TGTGCCAGCAGCCCGAACAGGGGTGGCACTGAAGCTTTCTTT.

V gene TRBV7-9 combines with J gene TRBJ1-4, with no clear D. Germline V gene lookup returns CDR1 SEHNR and CDR2 FQNEAQ (reference sequence). V lost 11 bases to trimming and J lost 8 bases, with 18 bases between them. The CDR3 loop spans 13 amino acids. The CDR3 region has the DNA TGTGCCTCCCGGTACGGCTTTGAAGAAAAACTGTTTTTT. As protein: CASRYGFEEKLFF.

V is TRBV12-3 or TRBV12-4 and J is TRBJ2-1; D uncertain. The CDR3 has 13 residues. Trimming removed 5 bases at V and 10 bases at J, with 15 bases between. CDR3 protein: CASSLRPFWEQFF. CDR3 coding DNA: TGTGCCAGCAGTCTTAGACCGTTCTGGGAGCAGTTCTTC.

This clonotype was detected a few times. The chain employs TRBV6-1 and TRBJ1-5, with TRBD1 matching 9 bases. The CDR3 is 14 amino acids. Germline CDR1 MNHNS, CDR2 SASEGT. V trimming: 6 bases; J trimming: 4 bases; junction bases outside the gene matches: 4. The CDR3 DNA sequence: TGTGCCAGCAGGACTGGACAGGGGAATCAGCCCCAGCATTTT. It specifies CASRTGQGNQPQHF.

This CDR3 is CASSRGLAGINEQFF. Written as DNA, the CDR3 is TGTGCCAGCAGCAGGGGACTAGCGGGGATCAATGAGCAGTTCTTC. The chain is built from TRBV7-8 and TRBJ2-1; 13 bases match TRBD2. Germline V gives CDR1 SGHVS, CDR2 FQNEAQ. The CDR3 is 15 amino acids. Losses at the gene ends were 5 bases for V and 6 bases for J; bases not matched to a gene: 4.

This clonotype was counted a few times. The J gene is TRBJ1-1, the V gene TRBV30; no firm D call. V lost 0 bases and J 2 bases, leaving 7 bases between the germline ends. The CDR3 is 13 residues long. Germline V gene data show CDR1 as GTSNPN and CDR2 as SVGIG (reference sequence). CDR3 amino acids: CAWSVARNTEAFF. The DNA for the CDR3 is TGTGCCTGGAGTGTAGCAAGAAACACTGAAGCTTTCTTT.

The chain combines TRBV7-3 with TRBJ2-3; D unclear. The CDR3 is 14 residues long. CDR1 and CDR2 from the germline V gene are SGHTA and FQGTGA. V was pared by 2 bases and J by 2 bases, with 8 bases between. CDR3 region: CASSLGPATDTQYF. In DNA, the CDR3 is TGTGCCAGCAGCTTAGGACCGGCCACAGATACGCAGTATTTT.

V and J are TRBV9 and TRBJ2-7; D is unclear. Germline CDR1 SGDLS, CDR2 YYNGEE. Trimming removed 3 bases from V and 3 bases from J, with 16 bases in between. The length of the CDR3 is 15 residues. Here the CDR3 DNA reads TGTGCCAGCAGCGCCGGACCAGCGCAGGACTACGAGCAGTACTTC. Protein product: CASSAGPAQDYEQYF.

This clonotype was seen a few times. This chain links TRBV18 with TRBJ2-3, with TRBD2 identical over 8 bases. The CDR3 length is 17 residues. The germline CDR1 and CDR2 sequences are KGHSH and LQKENI. The V gene end was trimmed by 2 bases and the J gene end by 1 base; junction bases not matched to a gene: 8. CDR3 protein: CASSPRIGGVGTDTQYF. CDR3 DNA: TGTGCCAGCTCACCAAGGATCGGGGGGGTTGGCACAGATACGCAGTATTTT.

The chain links TRBV15 to TRBJ1-6, with unresolved D. The length of the CDR3 is 14 residues. CDR1 LNHNV and CDR2 YYDKDF come from the germline V gene (reference sequence). V lost 0 bases and J lost 4, with 4 bases in between. CDR3 DNA sequence: TGTGCCACCAGCAGAGATGGGTATAATTCACCCCTCCACTTT. This translates into CATSRDGYNSPLHF. Full variable domain (missing parts from reference TRBV15 and TRBJ1-6): DAMVIQNPRYQVTQFGKPVTLSCSQTLNHNVMYWYQQKSSQAPKLLFHYYDKDFNNEADTPDNFQSRRPNTSFCFLDIRSPGLGDTAMYLCATSRDGYNSPLHFGNGTRLTVT.

This clonotype was found many times. The junction departs from germline at one end; a sequencing error may be responsible. CDR3 sequence: CASSLDRAYEQYF. The CDR3 DNA is TGCGCCAGCAGCTTGGACAGGGCCTACGAGCAGTACTTC. This chain uses TRBV12-3 or TRBV12-4 with TRBJ2-7; 8 positions agree with TRBD1. The CDR3 is 13 residues long.

The genes are TRBV20-1 and TRBJ1-2; D not certain. This CDR3 region has 11 residues. The V gene's germline CDR1 is DFQATT and CDR2 SNEGSKA (reference sequence). Trimming took off 5 bases at V and 2 bases at J, with 6 bases between the two ends. The CDR3 nucleotides are TGCAGTGCTTGGGAGAACTATGGCTACACCTTC. It codes for CSAWENYGYTF.

The chain carries TRBV20-1 and TRBJ2-5; no definite D call. CDR1 and CDR2 from the germline V gene are DFQATT and SNEGSKA (reference sequence). Trimming stripped 0 bases from V and 2 bases from J, with 10 bases between. CDR3 length: 14 residues. DNA of the CDR3: TGCAGTGCTAGAGATAATACCAGACAAGAGACCCAGTACTTC. Its protein is CSARDNTRQETQYF.

This clonotype was counted at least ten times. This chain joins TRBV12-3 or TRBV12-4 and TRBJ1-1; TRBD1 aligns across 10 bases. This CDR3 region has 16 residues. The trim removed 0 bases at V and 4 bases at J, leaving 5 bases unmatched. This chain's CDR3 is CASSLAPGTGVTEAFF. In DNA form, the CDR3 reads TGTGCCAGCAGTTTAGCCCCCGGGACAGGGGTCACTGAAGCTTTCTTT.

This clonotype was seen only a few times. Germline and junction disagree at one end, which may indicate a read error. The rearrangement joins TRBV7-9 to TRBJ2-2; D possibly corresponds to TRBD1 (5 bases). Germline V gives CDR1 SEHNR, CDR2 FQNEAQ (reference sequence). CDR3 length: 11 amino acids. CDR3 DNA sequence: TGTGCCGGCAGGGTCGCCGGGGAGCTGTTTTTT. Encoded protein: CAGRVAGELFF.